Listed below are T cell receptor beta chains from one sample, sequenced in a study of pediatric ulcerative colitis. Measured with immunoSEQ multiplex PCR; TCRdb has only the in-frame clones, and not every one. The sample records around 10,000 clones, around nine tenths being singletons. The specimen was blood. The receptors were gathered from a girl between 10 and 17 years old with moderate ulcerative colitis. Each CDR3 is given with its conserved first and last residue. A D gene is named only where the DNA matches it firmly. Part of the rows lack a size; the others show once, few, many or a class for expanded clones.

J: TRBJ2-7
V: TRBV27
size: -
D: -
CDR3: CASSLYGSDEQYF
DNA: TGTGCCAGCAGTTTATACGGGAGCGACGAGCAGTACTTC

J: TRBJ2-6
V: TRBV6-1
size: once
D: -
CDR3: CASLYSYSGANVLTF
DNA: TGTGCCAGCCTATACTCCTACTCTGGGGCCAACGTCCTGACTTTC

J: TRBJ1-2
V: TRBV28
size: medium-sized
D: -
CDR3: CASSSPRTDRPYGYTF
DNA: TGTGCCAGCAGTTCCCCCCGGACAGACCGACCTTATGGCTACACCTTC

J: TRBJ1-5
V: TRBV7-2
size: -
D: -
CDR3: CASHLPGNQPQHF
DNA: TGTGCCAGCCACCTCCCGGGCAATCAGCCCCAGCATTTT

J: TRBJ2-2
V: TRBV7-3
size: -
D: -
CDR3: CASSLKYRSYTGELFF
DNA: TGTGCCAGCAGCTTAAAATACAGGTCGTACACCGGGGAGCTGTTTTTT

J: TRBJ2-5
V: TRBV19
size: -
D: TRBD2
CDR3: CASRISGTSGETQYF
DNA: TGTGCCAGTAGGATTTCCGGGACTAGCGGAGAGACCCAGTACTTC

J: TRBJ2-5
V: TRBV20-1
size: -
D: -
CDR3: CSAQVGRKQYF
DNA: TGCAGTGCACAGGTGGGGCGAAAGCAGTACTTC

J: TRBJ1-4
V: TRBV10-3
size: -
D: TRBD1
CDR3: CAISGTGVGEKLFF
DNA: TGTGCCATCAGCGGGACAGGCGTCGGGGAAAAACTGTTTTTT

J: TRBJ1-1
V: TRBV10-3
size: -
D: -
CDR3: CAISGVTDTEAFF
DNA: TGTGCCATCAGTGGGGTAACGGACACTGAAGCTTTCTTT

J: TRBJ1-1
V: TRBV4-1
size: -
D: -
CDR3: CASSLGRVRDTKGGEAFF
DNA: TGCGCCAGCAGTCTAGGACGGGTGCGGGACACCAAGGGGGGTGAAGCTTTCTTT

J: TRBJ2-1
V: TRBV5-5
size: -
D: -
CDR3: CASSIFRDASSNEQFF
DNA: TGTGCCAGCAGCATTTTCCGGGACGCCAGTAGCAATGAGCAGTTCTTC

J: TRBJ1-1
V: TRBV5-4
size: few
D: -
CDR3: CASSLWGENEEAFF
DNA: TGTGCCAGCAGCTTGTGGGGGGAAAACGAGGAAGCTTTCTTT

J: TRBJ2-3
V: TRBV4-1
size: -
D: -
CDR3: CASSQASLVDTQYF
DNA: TGCGCCAGCAGCCAAGCCAGTTTGGTAGATACGCAGTATTTT

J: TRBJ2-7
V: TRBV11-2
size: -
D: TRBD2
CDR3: CASSLNLAGESYEQYF
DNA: TGTGCCAGCAGCCTAAATCTAGCGGGAGAATCCTACGAGCAGTACTTC

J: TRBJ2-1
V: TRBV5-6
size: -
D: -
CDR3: CASSATRAGRNEQFF
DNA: TGTGCCAGCAGTGCCACCAGAGCAGGTCGCAATGAGCAGTTCTTC

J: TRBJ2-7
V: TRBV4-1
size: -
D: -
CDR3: CASSQDSGGVDPYEQYF
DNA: TGCGCCAGCAGCCAAGATTCCGGAGGGGTCGACCCCTACGAGCAGTACTTC

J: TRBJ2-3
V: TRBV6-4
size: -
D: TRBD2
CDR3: CASSDSSGGTDTQYF
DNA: TGTGCCAGCAGTGACTCTAGCGGGGGCACAGATACGCAGTATTTT

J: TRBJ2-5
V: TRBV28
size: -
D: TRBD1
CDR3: CASSTGTGLNQYF
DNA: TGTGCCAGCAGTACCGGGACAGGGTTGAACCAGTACTTC

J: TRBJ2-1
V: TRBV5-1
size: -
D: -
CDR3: CASSPSEPSNEQFF
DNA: TGCGCCAGCAGCCCGTCAGAGCCCTCCAATGAGCAGTTCTTC

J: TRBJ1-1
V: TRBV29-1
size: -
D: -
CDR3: CSVVISRGTEAFF
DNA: TGCAGCGTTGTAATTTCAAGGGGCACTGAAGCTTTCTTT

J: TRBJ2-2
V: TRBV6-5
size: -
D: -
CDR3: CASSINRRTGELFF
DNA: TGTGCCAGCAGCATAAACAGGAGAACCGGGGAGCTGTTTTTT

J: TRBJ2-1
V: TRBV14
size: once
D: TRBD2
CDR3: CASSPTSGSRNEQFF
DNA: TGTGCCAGCAGCCCGACTAGCGGGAGTCGGAATGAGCAGTTCTTC

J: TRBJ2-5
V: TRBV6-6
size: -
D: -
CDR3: CASTQGREETQYF
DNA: TGTGCCAGCACCCAAGGCAGGGAAGAGACCCAGTACTTC

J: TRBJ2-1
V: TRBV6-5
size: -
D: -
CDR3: CASRGGTSSYNEQFF
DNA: TGTGCCAGCCGAGGCGGGACGAGCTCCTACAATGAGCAGTTCTTC